Detailed here is one T cell receptor (beta chain). The assay was immunoSEQ multiplex PCR, and TCRdb's table has in-frame clones only and misses some. The sample has roughly 10,000 clones; more than 80% are singletons. Control samples came 1 year after myeloablative marrow transplants with methotrexate plus calcineurin inhibitor. The germline V and J ends were trimmed by 3 bases and 10 bases, with 16 bases remaining between them. The CDR3 runs to 15 residues. The germline V gene has CDR1 SEHNR and CDR2 FQNEAQ (reference sequence). These data originate in a study of T cells after posttransplantation cyclophosphamide.

The chain uses TRBV7-9 and TRBJ1-6; D uncertain. This receptor was obtained from a male patient between 50 and 60 years old who received an allogeneic stem cell transplant from an unrelated donor, was CMV-positive, and had chronic GVHD only. Some of the T cells might come from the graft donor. Material: PBMCs, obtained roughly 61 weeks after allogeneic stem cell transplant with calcineurin inhibitor and methotrexate. The CDR3 DNA is TGTGCCAGCAGCTTCTCGGCGGCTTCTGACTCACCCCTCCACTTT. The encoded protein is CASSFSAASDSPLHF.